The rows below give T cell receptor beta chains drawn from one sample of a study of cytomegalovirus exposure and HLA in healthy donors. Sequencing used immunoSEQ multiplex PCR; TCRdb keeps in-frame clones, though not all of them. The sample contains over 85,000 clones, 85% to 95% of which appear only once. Sequences were obtained from PBMCs. The receptors come from a woman in her thirties in good health and CMV-seropositive. The CDR3 runs from the conserved cysteine through the conserved F or W. Each record gives: clone size, D gene, V gene, J gene, CDR3 DNA, CDR3 protein. The D gene is left open where the match is weak. Only some rows state a clone size, as once, few, many or a class for expanded clones.

clone_size: .
d_call: TRBD2
v_call: TRBV4-3
j_call: TRBJ2-1
cdr3_nt: TGCGCCAGCAGCCCTCTAGCGGGCAATGAGCAGTTCTTC
cdr3_aa: CASSPLAGNEQFF

clone_size: .
d_call: .
v_call: TRBV28
j_call: TRBJ2-7
cdr3_nt: TGTGCCAGCACCCCTACAGTGACCTACGAGCAGTACTTC
cdr3_aa: CASTPTVTYEQYF

clone_size: .
d_call: .
v_call: TRBV6-5
j_call: TRBJ2-1
cdr3_nt: TGTGCCAGCAGAATACCAGCGGGACATCAGTTCTTC
cdr3_aa: CASRIPAGHQFF

clone_size: .
d_call: TRBD2
v_call: TRBV12-5
j_call: TRBJ2-1
cdr3_nt: TGTGCTAGTGGTTTTACGACTAGCGGGTCTAACTACAATGAGCAGTTCTTC
cdr3_aa: CASGFTTSGSNYNEQFF

clone_size: .
d_call: .
v_call: TRBV30
j_call: TRBJ1-2
cdr3_nt: TGTGCCTGGAGTGTACGACGTTCATCAGGGGACTATGGCTACACCTTC
cdr3_aa: CAWSVRRSSGDYGYTF

clone_size: .
d_call: .
v_call: TRBV28
j_call: TRBJ1-2
cdr3_nt: TGTGCCAGCAGTTCTGCAGGGGACAACTATGGCTACACCTTC
cdr3_aa: CASSSAGDNYGYTF

clone_size: .
d_call: .
v_call: TRBV20-1
j_call: TRBJ2-7
cdr3_nt: TGCAGTGCTAGAGCGCCGGACGAGCAGTACTTC
cdr3_aa: CSARAPDEQYF

clone_size: once
d_call: TRBD1
v_call: TRBV5-1
j_call: TRBJ2-7
cdr3_nt: TGCGCCAGCAGCCCGGACAGGGAATCCTACGAGCAGTACTTC
cdr3_aa: CASSPDRESYEQYF

clone_size: .
d_call: .
v_call: TRBV4-2
j_call: TRBJ1-2
cdr3_nt: TGTGCCAGCAGCCAAGACCTCAGGGTGAGATTTGGCTACACCTTC
cdr3_aa: CASSQDLRVRFGYTF

clone_size: .
d_call: .
v_call: TRBV4-3
j_call: TRBJ1-2
cdr3_nt: TGCGCCAGCAGCCAAGGGGGCGGGGGATACTATGGCTACACCTTC
cdr3_aa: CASSQGGGGYYGYTF

clone_size: .
d_call: TRBD2
v_call: TRBV27
j_call: TRBJ2-1
cdr3_nt: TGTGCCAGCTCACTAGCGGGGTTTTACAATGAGCAGTTCTTC
cdr3_aa: CASSLAGFYNEQFF

clone_size: .
d_call: .
v_call: TRBV10-3
j_call: TRBJ2-7
cdr3_nt: TGTGCCATCAGTGAGTCCGGCGGGGCGGGTTACGAGCAGTACTTC
cdr3_aa: CAISESGGAGYEQYF

clone_size: .
d_call: .
v_call: TRBV15
j_call: TRBJ2-7
cdr3_nt: TGTGCCACCAGCAGAGGGTGGCTTTCAAAATCCTACGAGCAGTACTTC
cdr3_aa: CATSRGWLSKSYEQYF

clone_size: .
d_call: .
v_call: TRBV30
j_call: TRBJ2-7
cdr3_nt: TGTGCCTGGACAGGAAAATACGAGCAGTACTTC
cdr3_aa: CAWTGKYEQYF

clone_size: .
d_call: .
v_call: TRBV25-1
j_call: TRBJ2-7
cdr3_nt: TGTGCCAGCAGTGAAGGAGGTGAGCAGTACTTC
cdr3_aa: CASSEGGEQYF

clone_size: .
d_call: TRBD2
v_call: TRBV27
j_call: TRBJ2-1
cdr3_nt: TGTGCCAGCAGTTCACCGGGGACTAGCGGGAACAATGAGCAGTTCTTC
cdr3_aa: CASSSPGTSGNNEQFF

clone_size: .
d_call: .
v_call: TRBV11-2
j_call: TRBJ1-2
cdr3_nt: TGTGCCAGCAGCTTAGGGGCCGGTAACTATGGCTACACCTTC
cdr3_aa: CASSLGAGNYGYTF